This entry lists 2 T cell receptor beta chains sequenced from one sample in a study of technical replicates of blood from a few donors. Here immunoSEQ multiplex PCR was the method, and the copy in TCRdb shows in-frame clones only, minus some. The sample lists about 82,000 clones; over 90% were seen once. Input material: T cells isolated from PBMCs. These receptor sequences come from a human donor in good health.

This chain links TRBV28 with TRBJ2-7; 13 bases are a match to TRBD2. The CDR3 extends over 17 amino acids. Losses at the gene ends were 6 bases for V and 3 bases for J; bases not matched to a gene: 11. CDR1 and CDR2 (germline): MDHEN, SYDVKM. CDR3 residues: CASSPPGLAGRDYEQYF. In nucleotides, the CDR3 is TGTGCCAGCAGCCCTCCGGGACTAGCGGGGCGAGACTACGAGCAGTACTTC.

J is TRBJ2-3 and V is TRBV5-1; D is possibly TRBD1 (5 bases). Germline assignment: CDR1 SGHRS and CDR2 YFSETQ. The CDR3 consists of 17 residues. V was cut by 4 bases and J by 0 bases, with 18 bases left in between. This CDR3 reads CASSPPGRGPSTDTQYF. CDR3 DNA: TGCGCCAGCAGCCCGCCGGGTAGGGGTCCTAGCACAGATACGCAGTATTTT.